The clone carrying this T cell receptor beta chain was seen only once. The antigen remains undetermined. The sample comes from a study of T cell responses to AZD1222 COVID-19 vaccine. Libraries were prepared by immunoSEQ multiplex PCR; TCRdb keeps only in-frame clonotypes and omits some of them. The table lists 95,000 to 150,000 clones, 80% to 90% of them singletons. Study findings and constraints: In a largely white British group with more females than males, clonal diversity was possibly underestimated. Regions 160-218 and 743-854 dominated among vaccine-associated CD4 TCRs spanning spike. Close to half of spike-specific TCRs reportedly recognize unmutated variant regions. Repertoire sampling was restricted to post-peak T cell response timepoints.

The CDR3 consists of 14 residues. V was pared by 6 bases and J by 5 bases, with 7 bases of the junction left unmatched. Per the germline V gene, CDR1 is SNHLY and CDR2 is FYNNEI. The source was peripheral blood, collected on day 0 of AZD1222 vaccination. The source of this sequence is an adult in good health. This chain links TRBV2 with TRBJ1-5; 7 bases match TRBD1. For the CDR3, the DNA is TGTGCCAGCAGATCCCAGGGGGAGGATCAGCCCCAGCATTTT. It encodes CASRSQGEDQPQHF.